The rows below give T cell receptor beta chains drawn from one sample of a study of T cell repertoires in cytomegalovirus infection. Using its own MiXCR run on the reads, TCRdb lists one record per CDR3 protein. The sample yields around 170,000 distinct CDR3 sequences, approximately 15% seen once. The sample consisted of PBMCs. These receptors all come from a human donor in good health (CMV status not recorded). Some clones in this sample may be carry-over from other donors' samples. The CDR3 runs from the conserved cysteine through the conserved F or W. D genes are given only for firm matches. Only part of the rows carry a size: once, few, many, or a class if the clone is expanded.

CASSSRNEQPQHF | TGTGCCAGCAGCTCCCGAAATGAACAGCCCCAGCATTTT | TRBJ1-5 | - | TRBV7-2 | many
CASSTPGRRRQYF | TGTGCCAGCAGTACCCCGGGGAGGAGGCGGCAGTACTTC | TRBJ2-7 | - | TRBV28 | few
CASSGQRDTQYF | TGTGCCAGCAGTGGCCAGCGGGATACGCAGTATTTT | TRBJ2-3 | - | TRBV6-1 | -
CASRGTETNYGYTF | TGTGCCAGCAGGGGGACAGAGACTAACTATGGCTACACCTTC | TRBJ1-2 | TRBD1 | TRBV9 | -
CASSQEVGILQFKQYF | TGTGCCAGCAGCCAAGAGGTAGGGATCCTGCAATTCAAGCAGTACTTC | TRBJ2-7 | - | TRBV3-1 | few
CASSSRGLAANNEQFF | TGTGCCAGCAGCTCCCGTGGGCTAGCGGCTAACAATGAGCAGTTCTTC | TRBJ2-1 | TRBD2 | TRBV7-6 | many
CASTVRDRGNTEAFF | TGTGCCAGCACGGTGAGGGACAGGGGAAACACTGAAGCTTTCTTT | TRBJ1-1 | TRBD1 | TRBV25-1 | few
CASSLAGREATDTQYF | TGTGCCAGCAGCTTAGCCGGCAGGGAAGCAACAGATACGCAGTATTTT | TRBJ2-3 | - | TRBV7-8 | many
CATSRAITGELFF | TGTGCCACCAGCAGAGCTATCACCGGGGAGCTGTTTTTT | TRBJ2-2 | - | TRBV15 | few
CASSNEGGANQPQHF | TGTGCCAGCTCAAATGAAGGAGGGGCCAATCAGCCCCAGCATTTT | TRBJ1-5 | - | TRBV18 | few
CASSRSGLGVNEQFF | TGTGCCAGCAGTCGTAGCGGGTTAGGAGTCAATGAGCAGTTCTTC | TRBJ2-1 | TRBD2 | TRBV6-4 | many
CASSFGTGLNQPQHF | TGTGCCAGCAGTTTCGGGACAGGGCTCAATCAGCCCCAGCATTTT | TRBJ1-5 | TRBD1 | TRBV28 | few
CASSYYPPGYTGELFF | TGTGCCAGCAGTTACTACCCTCCGGGTTACACCGGGGAGCTGTTTTTT | TRBJ2-2 | - | TRBV6-2/TRBV6-3 | few
CASIRGFGSYNSPLHF | TGTGCCAGCATCAGAGGGTTCGGCTCCTATAATTCACCCCTCCACTTT | TRBJ1-6 | - | TRBV12-3/TRBV12-4 | many
CASSPRAGGSEQFF | TGTGCCAGCAGCCCCCGAGCAGGGGGCTCTGAGCAGTTCTTC | TRBJ2-1 | TRBD1 | TRBV11-1 | many
CASSYGGFYNEQFF | TGTGCCAGCAGCTACGGAGGATTTTACAATGAGCAGTTCTTC | TRBJ2-1 | - | TRBV7-9 | few
CSVTSSQGQAFF | TGCAGCGTTACGTCCTCCCAGGGACAAGCTTTCTTT | TRBJ1-1 | - | TRBV29-1 | -
CSVTGQGPYEQYF | TGCAGCGTCACAGGACAGGGGCCATACGAGCAGTACTTC | TRBJ2-7 | TRBD1 | TRBV29-1 | many
CASSPGGLADNEQFF | TGTGCCAGCAGCCCGGGGGGACTAGCCGACAATGAGCAGTTCTTC | TRBJ2-1 | TRBD2 | TRBV7-3 | few
CASSSRPAYEQYF | TGTGCCAGCAGTTCCAGGCCCGCCTACGAGCAGTACTTC | TRBJ2-7 | - | TRBV12-3/TRBV12-4 | few
CASSLVKDYTEAFF | TGTGCCAGCAGCTTAGTTAAGGATTACACTGAAGCTTTCTTT | TRBJ1-1 | - | TRBV11-2 | many
CASSASRNGYTF | TGTGCCAGCAGTGCCTCCAGGAATGGCTACACCTTC | TRBJ1-2 | - | TRBV25-1 | many
CASSSSLTRDIQYF | TGTGCCAGCAGCTCCTCATTAACACGGGACATTCAGTACTTC | TRBJ2-4 | - | TRBV7-9 | -
CASSDGRTTQYF | TGTGCCAGCAGTGACGGGAGGACGACCCAGTACTTC | TRBJ2-5 | TRBD2 | TRBV27 | -
CASSHGTGFIGELFF | TGTGCCAGCAGCCACGGGACAGGGTTTATCGGGGAGCTGTTTTTT | TRBJ2-2 | TRBD1 | TRBV6-2/TRBV6-3 | -
CASSLEAGTNTEAFF | TGTGCCAGCAGCTTGGAAGCGGGGACGAACACTGAAGCTTTCTTT | TRBJ1-1 | - | TRBV5-4 | many
CASRPANTGELFF | TGTGCCAGCAGACCAGCAAACACCGGGGAGCTGTTTTTT | TRBJ2-2 | - | TRBV7-2 | many
CSARNPGRNSYEQYF | TGCAGTGCTAGAAACCCGGGACGTAACTCCTACGAGCAGTACTTC | TRBJ2-7 | - | TRBV20-1 | few
CASSLEGLRSYEQYF | TGCGCCAGCAGCTTGGAGGGACTCCGATCCTACGAGCAGTACTTC | TRBJ2-7 | - | TRBV5-1 | -
CASSPLPGGEGYTF | TGTGCCAGCTCACCACTACCTGGGGGCGAAGGCTACACCTTC | TRBJ1-2 | - | TRBV18 | few
CASSYETVNTGELFF | TGTGCCAGCAGTTACGAAACAGTCAACACCGGGGAGCTGTTTTTT | TRBJ2-2 | - | TRBV6-2/TRBV6-3 | many
CASSLARIEQYF | TGTGCCAGCAGCTTAGCCCGGATCGAGCAGTACTTC | TRBJ2-7 | - | TRBV7-8 | many
CASSPPRNTEAFF | TGTGCCAGCAGCCCCCCACGGAACACTGAAGCTTTCTTT | TRBJ1-1 | - | TRBV7-6 | -
CATSDSGRAYGYTF | TGTGCCACCAGTGATTCGGGACGGGCCTATGGCTACACCTTC | TRBJ1-2 | - | TRBV24-1 | many
CASSLRAEAFF | TGTGCCAGCAGCTTAAGGGCAGAGGCTTTCTTT | TRBJ1-1 | - | TRBV7-2 | many
CASSITGGGITEAFF | TGTGCCAGCAGCATAACCGGCGGAGGGATCACTGAAGCTTTCTTT | TRBJ1-1 | - | TRBV12-3/TRBV12-4 | few
CSVSGDSNEQFF | TGCAGCGTGTCAGGGGACAGCAATGAGCAGTTCTTC | TRBJ2-1 | TRBD1 | TRBV29-1 | few
CSARAGTSATNF | TGCAGTGCTAGAGCCGGGACTAGCGCCACGAATTTT | TRBJ2-3 | TRBD2 | TRBV20-1 | -
CASSAYRNSNQPQHF | TGTGCCAGCAGCGCCTACAGGAATAGCAATCAGCCCCAGCATTTT | TRBJ1-5 | - | TRBV5-6 | -
CASSVEGGNSPLHF | TGTGCCAGCAGCGTAGAGGGCGGCAATTCACCCCTCCACTTT | TRBJ1-6 | - | TRBV9 | few
CASSLDFGAYEQYF | TGTGCCAGCAGCTTAGACTTCGGAGCCTACGAGCAGTACTTC | TRBJ2-7 | - | TRBV7-2 | many
CASSQDLPSTYEQYF | TGTGCCAGCAGCCAAGACCTCCCCAGCACCTACGAGCAGTACTTC | TRBJ2-7 | - | TRBV4-2 | many
CATRGTLMSREPQHF | TGTGCCACCAGGGGGACCCTAATGAGTCGGGAGCCCCAGCATTTT | TRBJ1-5 | - | TRBV15 | many
CSPMAGGVQETQYF | TGCAGTCCCATGGCCGGCGGAGTACAAGAGACCCAGTACTTC | TRBJ2-5 | - | TRBV20-1 | -
CSAAGTYEQYF | TGCAGCGCCGCCGGAACATACGAGCAGTACTTC | TRBJ2-7 | - | TRBV29-1 | -
CATSDWGAAYNEQFF | TGTGCCACCAGTGATTGGGGGGCGGCATACAATGAGCAGTTCTTC | TRBJ2-1 | - | TRBV24-1 | once
CASSNTGGYDTQYF | TGTGCCAGCAGCAATACAGGGGGCTACGATACGCAGTATTTT | TRBJ2-3 | TRBD1 | TRBV28 | many
CASRFSGDYNEQFF | TGTGCCAGCAGGTTTAGCGGTGACTACAATGAGCAGTTCTTC | TRBJ2-1 | - | TRBV28 | few
CASSLLPGTSGRKEQFF | TGTGCCAGCAGTTTACTCCCCGGGACTAGCGGGAGGAAGGAGCAGTTCTTC | TRBJ2-1 | TRBD2 | TRBV28 | many
CSVDGFQGFDYGYTF | TGCAGCGTTGACGGATTTCAAGGGTTTGACTATGGCTACACCTTC | TRBJ1-2 | - | TRBV29-1 | -
CASSPRRDKNTEAFF | TGTGCCAGCAGCCCCCGCCGGGACAAGAACACTGAAGCTTTCTTT | TRBJ1-1 | - | TRBV9 | -